This TCR beta chain was identified during a study of shared clonotypes between healthy human individuals. Profiling relied on immunoSEQ multiplex PCR, and the TCRdb table lists in-frame clones only, not all of them. The data show about 730,000 clones, approximately 77% seen once. Germline CDR1 GTSNPN, CDR2 SVGIG (reference sequence). The CDR3 contains 13 residues. The ends were cut back, 2 bases at V and 9 bases at J, with 16 bases in the middle. In regard to this clone: The target antigen is unknown.

Study results and caveats: It was expected that sequencing depth would affect clonotype sharing among donors.

The material sequenced was memory CD4+ T cells sorted from blood. Subset of the sample: CD45RA-negative fraction. The chain joins TRBV30 to TRBJ2-5; tentatively, D is TRBD2 (6 bases). This receptor was identified in a woman aged 30 to 39 in good health. Here the CDR3 DNA reads TGTGCCTGGAGTAAGTGGGGGGAGGCGGCCCAGTACTTC. It translates to CAWSKWGEAAQYF.